Listed here are 21 T cell receptor beta chains from one sample, sequenced in a study of cytomegalovirus exposure and HLA in healthy donors. TCRdb's table, derived via immunoSEQ multiplex PCR, lists solely in-frame clones and lacks some. The sample contains 300,000 to 350,000 clones, roughly 86% of which appear only once. Sequenced input: PBMCs. The receptor source for this set is a man aged 25 to 45 in good health and CMV-seronegative.

The rearrangement joins TRBV4-3 to TRBJ2-7, with a weak D call TRBD1 (5 bases). Germline values: CDR1 LGHNA, CDR2 YSLEER. Trimming cost V 1 base and J 3 bases, with 13 bases left between them. The CDR3 contains 15 residues. The CDR3: CASSQVVDRRYEQYF. CDR3 coding DNA: TGCGCCAGCAGCCAAGTCGTCGACAGACGCTACGAGCAGTACTTC.

The chain links TRBV5-1 to TRBJ2-2; maybe TRBD2 (6 bases). The CDR3 runs 15 residues. V was cut by 2 bases and J by 4 bases, with 12 bases left in between. Germline CDR1 and CDR2: SGHRS and YFSETQ. CDR3 region: CASSFDGGGTGELFF. CDR3 sequence (DNA): TGCGCCAGCAGCTTTGACGGGGGTGGCACCGGGGAGCTGTTTTTT.

The J gene is TRBJ2-3, the V gene TRBV7-2, with 8 nucleotides matching TRBD1. With 4 bases clipped from V and 4 bases from J, the junction kept 13 bases outside the gene matches. Germline V gene lookup returns CDR1 SGHTA and CDR2 FQGNSA. This CDR3 is built from 17 residues. CDR3 sequence: CASSSRIGTGGSDTQYF. CDR3 in DNA: TGTGCCAGCAGCTCCCGAATTGGGACAGGCGGGTCAGATACGCAGTATTTT.

This clone showed up just a few times. The chain couples TRBV10-3 to TRBJ1-2, with TRBD1 as a possible D gene (6 bases). This CDR3 spans 13 amino acids. Germline loops: CDR1 ENHRY, CDR2 SYGVKD. Trimming took off 7 bases at V and 4 bases at J, with 13 bases between the two ends. CDR3 sequence reads: CAIKGQSSYGYTF. The CDR3 DNA sequence: TGTGCCATCAAAGGACAGTCGAGCTATGGCTACACCTTC.

V is TRBV5-6 and J is TRBJ2-5; TRBD1 aligns across 7 bases. CDR3 length equals 15 residues. Per germline, CDR1 SGHDT and CDR2 YYEEEE. With V trimmed by 3 bases and J by 2 bases, 7 bases remained unmatched. CDR3 nucleotide sequence: TGTGCCAGCAGCTCCAGGGGGATACGGCAAGAGACCCAGTACTTC. Protein sequence: CASSSRGIRQETQYF.

The chain carries TRBV9 and TRBJ1-5; possibly TRBD1 for D (6 bases). The germline V gene has CDR1 SGDLS and CDR2 YYNGEE. The CDR3 covers 14 residues. V was cut by 0 bases and J by 7 bases, with 11 bases left in between. DNA for the CDR3: TGTGCCAGCAGCGTAGACAGGGAGGGCCAGCCCCAGCATTTT. Translation gives CASSVDREGQPQHF.

This clone was counted ten times or more. The chain is built from TRBV29-1 and TRBJ1-2; TRBD1 is a possible D gene (5 bases). In germline, CDR1 is SQVTM, CDR2 ANQGSEA. This CDR3 contains 14 residues. The V end was cut by 2 bases, the J end by 4 bases, with 14 bases between. This CDR3 reads CSVEKDSELYGYTF. The CDR3 DNA reads TGCAGCGTTGAAAAAGACAGTGAACTCTATGGCTACACCTTC. The whole variable domain, remainder taken from reference TRBV29-1 and TRBJ1-2, is SAVISQKPSRDICQRGTSLTIQCQVDSQVTMMFWYRQQPGQSLTLIATANQGSEATYESGFVIDKFPISRPNLTFSTLTVSNMSPEDSSIYLCSVEKDSELYGYTFGSGTRLTVV.

The chain employs TRBV18 and TRBJ1-4; D gene uncertain. Germline V gives CDR1 KGHSH, CDR2 LQKENI. The CDR3 sequence is 13 residues long. Trimming shortened V by 1 base and J by 8 bases, and 8 bases separated the two germline ends. The DNA for the CDR3 is TGTGCCAGCTCACCACTAGCGGGAGAAAAACTGTTTTTT. Its protein product is CASSPLAGEKLFF. Full variable domain (rest looked up from reference TRBV18 and TRBJ1-4): NAGVMQNPRHLVRRRGQEARLRCSPMKGHSHVYWYRQLPEEGLKFMVYLQKENIIDESGMPKERFSAEFPKEGPSILRIQQVVRGDSAAYFCASSPLAGEKLFFGSGTQLSVL.

This clone was picked up many times. V and J are TRBV11-2 and TRBJ2-7; 8 nucleotides line up with TRBD1. This CDR3 spans 13 amino acids. The trim removed 3 bases at V and 3 bases at J, leaving 1 base unmatched. Germline values: CDR1 SGHAT, CDR2 FQNNGV. CDR3 DNA: TGTGCCAGCAGCTTCGGACAGGGCTACGAGCAGTACTTC. Amino acids: CASSFGQGYEQYF.

In its sample, this clone was seen a few times. The chain links TRBV7-9 to TRBJ1-2; a possible D gene is TRBD1 (6 bases). V lost 6 bases, J lost 4 bases, and 15 bases lay in between. There are 14 residues in the CDR3. Germline assignment: CDR1 SEHNR and CDR2 FQNEAQ (reference sequence). Written as DNA, the CDR3 is TGTGCCAGCAGTTCGGCGACAGGCTTCTATGGCTACACCTTC. Translating it yields CASSSATGFYGYTF.

The chain joins TRBV6-1 to TRBJ2-1; a possible D gene is TRBD2 (6 bases). Germline-derived CDR1 and CDR2 are MNHNS and SASEGT. V shed 5 bases and J shed 4 bases, with 9 bases lying between them. The CDR3 covers 13 residues. The CDR3 DNA sequence: TGTGCCAGCAGTAGGGACTTTTACAATGAGCAGTTCTTC. Its translation is CASSRDFYNEQFF.

As DNA, the CDR3 is TGTGCCAGCAGTCGTGAGGCGGGGAGCAGTGGGGCTTTCTTT. Amino acids: CASSREAGSSGAFF. This chain joins TRBV6-1 and TRBJ1-1; D not certain. This CDR3 region has 14 residues. Germline values: CDR1 MNHNS, CDR2 SASEGT. V dropped 5 bases and J dropped 11 bases, with 21 bases sitting between them.

This clone was detected only once. V gene TRBV7-9 combines with J gene TRBJ2-7; TRBD1 matches 7 bases. J lost 2 bases, V lost 4 bases, and 8 bases had no gene match. The V gene's germline CDR1 is SEHNR and CDR2 FQNEAQ (reference sequence). This CDR3 spans 15 amino acids. CDR3 bases: TGTGCCAGCAGCTCTCCGACAGGGATGGCCTACGAGCAGTACTTC. It specifies CASSSPTGMAYEQYF.

The chain links TRBV5-1 to TRBJ1-4; 9 bases fit TRBD1. CDR1 and CDR2 (germline): SGHRS, YFSETQ. CDR3 length: 15 residues. Losses at the gene ends were 4 bases for V and 7 bases for J; bases not matched to a gene: 8. CDR3 protein: CASSREGQGPEKLFF. The CDR3 nucleotides are TGCGCCAGCAGCAGGGAGGGACAGGGTCCTGAAAAACTGTTTTTT.

The rearrangement uses TRBV7-8 and TRBJ1-2; TRBD1 matches at 7 bases. V lost 3 bases, J lost 4 bases, and 8 bases stayed unmatched. CDR1 SGHVS and CDR2 FQNEAQ come from the germline V gene. The CDR3 consists of 15 residues. CDR3 amino acids: CASSFNSRDSYGYTF. CDR3 sequence (DNA): TGTGCCAGCAGCTTTAACTCCCGGGACAGCTATGGCTACACCTTC.

J is TRBJ2-2 and V is TRBV29-1; unclear D gene. Between the trimmed V and J ends, which lost 4 bases and 7 bases, there was a span of 7 bases. In germline, CDR1 is SQVTM, CDR2 ANQGSEA. The CDR3 is made up of 11 amino acids. In nucleotides, the CDR3 is TGCAGCGTTGGAGTGAACGGGGAGCTGTTTTTT. The encoded protein is CSVGVNGELFF.

This clone was observed a single time. The chain has TRBV6-5 and TRBJ2-5; 8 bases align to TRBD2. The CDR3 spans 15 residues. The germline gives CDR1 MNHEY, CDR2 SVGAGI. The trim removed 2 bases at V and 2 bases at J, leaving 4 bases unmatched. This CDR3 reads CASSYGTRGQETQYF. The CDR3 bases are TGTGCCAGCAGTTACGGGACTAGGGGACAAGAGACCCAGTACTTC.

The rearrangement joins TRBV27 to TRBJ2-7; possible D gene TRBD1, 6 bases. This CDR3 is built from 13 residues. Per the germline V gene, CDR1 is MNHEY and CDR2 is SMNVEV (reference sequence). Trimming took 0 bases from V and 7 from J, leaving 10 bases between them. The DNA of the CDR3 is TGTGCCAGCAGTTTATCGTCGCAGGGGGAGCAGTACTTC. As protein: CASSLSSQGEQYF.

Turning to this clone: This CDR3 is also generated by other DNA sequences in the sample. The CDR3 nucleotides are TGTGCCAGCAGTGTCAGGGGGGCTCACAATGAGCAGTTCTTC. It specifies CASSVRGAHNEQFF. The V call is TRBV25-1, the J call TRBJ2-1; maybe TRBD1 (7 bases). Trimming cost V 4 bases and J 5 bases, with 12 bases left between them. CDR1 is MGHDK, CDR2 SYGVNS, per germline. The CDR3 sequence is 14 residues long.

The chain is built from TRBV6-6 and TRBJ1-2; 8 nucleotides align to TRBD1. The CDR3 has 14 residues. Trimming cost V 6 bases and J 7 bases; bases outside gene matches: 10. The germline gives CDR1 MNHNY, CDR2 SVGAGI (reference sequence). As DNA, the CDR3 is TGTGCCAGCAGAGCTTACCAGGGGGCGGTTGGCTACACCTTC. It translates to CASRAYQGAVGYTF.

V and J are TRBV2 and TRBJ2-1, with 13 nucleotides matching TRBD2. CDR3 length equals 17 residues. The V gene end was trimmed by 6 bases and the J gene end by 5 bases; junction bases not matched to a gene: 10. Germline CDR1 reads SNHLY; CDR2 reads FYNNEI. DNA of the CDR3: TGTGCCAGCAGAGAGAGGACTAGCGGGGGTTTGCACAATGAGCAGTTCTTC. Protein sequence: CASRERTSGGLHNEQFF.